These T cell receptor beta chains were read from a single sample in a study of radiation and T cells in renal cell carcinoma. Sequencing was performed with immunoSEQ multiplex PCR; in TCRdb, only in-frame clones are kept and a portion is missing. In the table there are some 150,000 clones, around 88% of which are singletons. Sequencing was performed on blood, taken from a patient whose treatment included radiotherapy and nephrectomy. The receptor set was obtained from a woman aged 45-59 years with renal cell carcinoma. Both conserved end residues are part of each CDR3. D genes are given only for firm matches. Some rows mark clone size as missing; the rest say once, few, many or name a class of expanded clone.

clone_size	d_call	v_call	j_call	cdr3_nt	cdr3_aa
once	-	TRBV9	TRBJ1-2	TGTGCCAGCACGTTGGGGGTACAAGGTGGCTACACCTTC	CASTLGVQGGYTF
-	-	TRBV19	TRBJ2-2	TGTGCCAGTAGACTGGGGGTAGACACCGGGGAGCTGTTTTTT	CASRLGVDTGELFF
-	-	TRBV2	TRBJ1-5	TGTGCCAGCAGTGAATTGGGGGTTCAGCAGCCCCAGCATTTT	CASSELGVQQPQHF
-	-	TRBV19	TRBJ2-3	TGTGCCAGTAGTATTCCGGGATCAGCGATAGATACGCAGTATTTT	CASSIPGSAIDTQYF
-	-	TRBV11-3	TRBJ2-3	TGTGCCAGCAGTACCGGGACCCCAGGGGCAGATACGCAGTATTTT	CASSTGTPGADTQYF
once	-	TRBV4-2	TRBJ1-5	TGTGCCAGCAGCCAAGCGGCAGGGATACAGCCCCAGCATTTT	CASSQAAGIQPQHF
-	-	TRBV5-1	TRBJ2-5	TGCGCCAGCAGCCGGAATAAAGCTACTAGCTCTGAGACCCAGTACTTC	CASSRNKATSSETQYF
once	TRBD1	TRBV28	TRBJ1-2	TGTGCCAGCAGTCCTACTAGGACAGGGAGTTATTCCTATGGCTACACCTTC	CASSPTRTGSYSYGYTF
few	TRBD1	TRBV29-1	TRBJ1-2	TGCAGCGTTGTACAGGGGGATGGCTACACCTTC	CSVVQGDGYTF
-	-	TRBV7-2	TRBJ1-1	TGTGCCAGCAGCTTAGTTCCGACTATTACTGAAGCTTTCTTT	CASSLVPTITEAFF
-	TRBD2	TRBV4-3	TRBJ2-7	TGCGCCAGCAGCCCAGGACTAGCGGGGACCTACGAGCAGTACTTC	CASSPGLAGTYEQYF
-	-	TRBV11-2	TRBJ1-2	TGTGCCAGCAGCTTAGGGGATGGCGGCTACACCTTC	CASSLGDGGYTF
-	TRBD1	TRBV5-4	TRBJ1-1	TGCGCCAGCAGCCAAGGGACAGCTGAAGCTTTCTTT	CASSQGTAEAFF
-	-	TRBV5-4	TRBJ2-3	TGTGCCAGCAGCTTGGAGCCTAGCACAGATACGCAGTATTTT	CASSLEPSTDTQYF
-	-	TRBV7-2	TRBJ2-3	TGTGCCAGCAGCTTACCTAGTTCAGATACGCAGTATTTT	CASSLPSSDTQYF
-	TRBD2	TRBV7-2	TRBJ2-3	TGTGCCAGCAGCTCTTTGCGGGGGGACCCGCAGTATTTT	CASSSLRGDPQYF
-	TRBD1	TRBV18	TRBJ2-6	TGTGCCAGCTCACGTGACAGGGCTGGGGCCAACGTCCTGACTTTC	CASSRDRAGANVLTF
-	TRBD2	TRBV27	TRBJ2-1	TGTGCCAGCAGTTCCCTGGCGGGGGGGCCCCCTCTTGAGCAGTTCTTC	CASSSLAGGPPLEQFF
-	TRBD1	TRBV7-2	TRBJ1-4	TGTGCCAGCAGGGGACAGGTTTCTAATGAAAAACTGTTTTTT	CASRGQVSNEKLFF
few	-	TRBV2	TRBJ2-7	TGTGCCAGCCGTGCAGGTGTCGCAGGCGAGCAGTACTTC	CASRAGVAGEQYF
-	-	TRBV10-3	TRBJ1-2	TGTGCCATCAGTTCCTCGGGCAACTATGGCTACACCTTC	CAISSSGNYGYTF
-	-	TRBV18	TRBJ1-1	TGTGCCAGCTCACTGGAGTCGGCCATGAACACTGAAGCTTTCTTT	CASSLESAMNTEAFF